This TCR beta chain was profiled in a study of radiotherapy plus CTLA-4 blockade in lung cancer. Looking at the study overall: Overall, 18% of patients showed an objective response, while 25% to 35% attained disease control. Overall study findings and caveats: Radiotherapy with ipilimumab was followed by blood expansion of tumor-derived clones. Best predicting response, reportedly, were early blood T cell clone dynamics, with interferon-beta.

In regard to this clone: Its specificity is unknown.

The assay was immunoSEQ multiplex PCR, and TCRdb's table has in-frame clones only and misses some. The repertoire holds some 94,000 clones, with 82% as singletons. Chemo-refractory metastatic non-small-cell lung cancer patients received focal radiation with ipilimumab CTLA-4 blockade. Material: peripheral blood, obtained from a patient treated with radiotherapy plus ipilimumab. This clonotype originated in a human donor with non-small cell lung cancer that progressed on radiotherapy plus ipilimumab.

For the CDR3, the DNA is TGTGCTTCCTTTTGGAACTATGGCTACACCTTC. Translating it yields CASFWNYGYTF. The chain recombines TRBV19 with TRBJ1-2; D gene ambiguous. In germline, CDR1 is LNHDA, CDR2 SQIVND (reference sequence). This CDR3 contains 11 residues.